The entry below gives a single T cell receptor (beta chain) sequence along with its context. The antigen is undetermined. The sort gate was single viable CD3+CD4+CD8-CD45RO+ cells for memory CD4+ T cells. The source of the sample is a study of memory CD4+ T cells and cytomegalovirus serostatus. Whole-study results and caveats: Of 150 to 200 reported CMV TCRbeta sequences, under 80 were found in memory CD4+ repertoires.

Here immunoSEQ multiplex PCR was the method, and the copy in TCRdb shows in-frame clones only, minus some. This table has roughly 50,000 clones, approximately 79% appearing once. Germline CDR1 reads LNHDA; CDR2 reads SQIVND (reference sequence). CDR3 length equals 13 residues. V was trimmed by 4 bases and J by 4 bases, leaving 8 bases between them. Sequenced: memory CD4+ T cells from blood. The chain uses TRBV19 and TRBJ1-3; D not resolved. The clonotype originates from an adult in good health and CMV-seronegative. The CDR3 is CASSTSGGNTIYF. The CDR3 region has the DNA TGTGCCAGTAGTACCTCGGGGGGAAACACCATATATTTT.